The present T cell receptor (beta chain) was sequenced within a study of CD8 T cells in ankylosing spondylitis. Study results and limitations: Significant enrichment of disease-linked clones was reportedly seen in matched ankylosing spondylitis synovial fluid. Apparently characteristic of ankylosing spondylitis blood was a TCR beta motif (eight highly homologous variants).

The CDR3 runs 16 residues. V trimming: 2 bases; J trimming: 8 bases; junction bases outside the gene matches: 10. Germline CDR1 is SEHNR and CDR2 is FQNEAQ (reference sequence). Quantitative 5'-RACE was performed with molecular barcodes, and it yielded the TCR beta libraries. TCRdb independently ran MiXCR on the 5' RACE reads; one entry per CDR3 protein. Altogether more than 150,000 distinct CDR3 sequences are present, roughly 13% being singletons, with the ten largest covering 11%. As to this clonotype: The antigen is undetermined.

The chain has TRBV7-9 and TRBJ1-4, with TRBD1 identical over 8 bases. The source is a female donor with ankylosing spondylitis or in good health (not recorded which). The sequenced material came from blood, either unsorted or a sorted T cell fraction (not recorded which). The CDR3, as DNA: TGTGCCAGCAGCTTAAATTGGGGACAGGCACCCGAAAAACTGTTTTTT. This encodes CASSLNWGQAPEKLFF.